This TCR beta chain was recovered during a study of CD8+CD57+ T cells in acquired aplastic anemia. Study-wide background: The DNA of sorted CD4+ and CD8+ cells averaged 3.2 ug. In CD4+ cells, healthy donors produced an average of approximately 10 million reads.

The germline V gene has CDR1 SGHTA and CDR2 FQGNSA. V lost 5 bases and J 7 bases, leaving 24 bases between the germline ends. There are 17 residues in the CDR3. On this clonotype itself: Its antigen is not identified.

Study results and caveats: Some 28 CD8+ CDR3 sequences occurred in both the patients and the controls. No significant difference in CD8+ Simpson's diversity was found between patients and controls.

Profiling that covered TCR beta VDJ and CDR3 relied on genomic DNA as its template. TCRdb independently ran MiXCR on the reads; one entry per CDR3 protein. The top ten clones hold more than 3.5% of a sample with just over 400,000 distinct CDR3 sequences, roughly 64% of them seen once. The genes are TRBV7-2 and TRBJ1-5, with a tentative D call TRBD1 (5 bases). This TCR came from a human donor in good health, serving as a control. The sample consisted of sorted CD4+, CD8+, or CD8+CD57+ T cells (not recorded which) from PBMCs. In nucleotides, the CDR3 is TGTGCCAGCAGCGGGAAGCGGAGGGGACCCTACGAGCAGCCCCAGCATTTT. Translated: CASSGKRRGPYEQPQHF.